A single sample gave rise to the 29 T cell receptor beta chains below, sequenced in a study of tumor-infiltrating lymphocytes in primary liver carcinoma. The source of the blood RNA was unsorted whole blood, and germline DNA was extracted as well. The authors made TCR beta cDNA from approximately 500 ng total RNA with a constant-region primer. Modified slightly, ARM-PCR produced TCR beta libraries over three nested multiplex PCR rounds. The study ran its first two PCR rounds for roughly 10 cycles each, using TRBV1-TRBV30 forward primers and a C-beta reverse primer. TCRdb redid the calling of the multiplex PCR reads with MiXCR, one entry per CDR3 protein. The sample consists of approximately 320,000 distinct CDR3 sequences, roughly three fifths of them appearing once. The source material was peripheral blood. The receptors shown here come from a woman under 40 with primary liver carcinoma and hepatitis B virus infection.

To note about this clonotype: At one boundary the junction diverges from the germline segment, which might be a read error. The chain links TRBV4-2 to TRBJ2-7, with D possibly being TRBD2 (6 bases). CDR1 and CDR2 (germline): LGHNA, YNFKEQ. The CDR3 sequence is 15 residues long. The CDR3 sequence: CARSQGPGTYYEQYF. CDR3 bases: TGTGCCAGGAGCCAAGGGCCGGGGACTTACTACGAGCAGTATTTC.

CDR3 nucleotides: TGTGCCAGCAGCGGAGGGACTTCGTATAGATACACCTTC. Protein product: CASSGGTSYRYTF. The chain carries TRBV11-2 and TRBJ1-2, with D possibly matching TRBD1 (5 bases). Germline CDR1 reads SGHAT; CDR2 reads FQNNGV. V lost 5 bases and J lost 11, with 18 bases in between. The CDR3 runs 13 residues. The whole variable domain, remainder taken from reference TRBV11-2 and TRBJ1-2, is EAGVAQSPRYKIIEKRQSVAFWCNPISGHATLYWYQQILGQGPKLLIQFQNNGVVDDSQLPKDRFSAERLKGVDSTLKIQPAKLEDSAVYLCASSGGTSYRYTFGSGTRLTVV.

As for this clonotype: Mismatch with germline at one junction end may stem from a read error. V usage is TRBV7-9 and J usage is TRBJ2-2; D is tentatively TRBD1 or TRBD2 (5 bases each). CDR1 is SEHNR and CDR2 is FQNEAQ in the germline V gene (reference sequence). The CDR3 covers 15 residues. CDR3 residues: CATPRGRSNTGELFF. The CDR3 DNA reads TGTGCCACCCCAAGGGGAAGATCGAACACCGGGGAGTTGTTTTTT.

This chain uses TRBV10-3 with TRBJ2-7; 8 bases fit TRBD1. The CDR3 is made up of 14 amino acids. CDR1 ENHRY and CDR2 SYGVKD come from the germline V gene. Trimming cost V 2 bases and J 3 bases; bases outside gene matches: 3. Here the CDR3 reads CAISEGTGGYEQYF. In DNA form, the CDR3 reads TGTGCCATCAGTGAGGGGACAGGCGGCTACGAGCAGTACTTC.

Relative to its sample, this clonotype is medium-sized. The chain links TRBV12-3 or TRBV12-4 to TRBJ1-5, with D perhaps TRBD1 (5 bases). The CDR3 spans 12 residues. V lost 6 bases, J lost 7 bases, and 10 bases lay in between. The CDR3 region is CASSPREQPQHF. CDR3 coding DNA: TGTGCCAGCAGCCCCAGGGAGCAGCCCCAGCATTTT.

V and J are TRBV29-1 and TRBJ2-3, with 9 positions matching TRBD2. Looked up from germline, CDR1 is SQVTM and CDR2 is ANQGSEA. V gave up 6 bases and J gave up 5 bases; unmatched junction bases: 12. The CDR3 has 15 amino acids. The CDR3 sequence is CSVGLRLAEIDTQYF. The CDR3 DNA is TGCAGCGTAGGACTCAGACTAGCGGAAATAGATACGCAGTATTTT.

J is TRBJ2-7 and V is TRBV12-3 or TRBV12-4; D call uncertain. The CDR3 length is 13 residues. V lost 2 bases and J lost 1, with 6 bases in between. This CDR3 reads CASSLLRSYEQYF. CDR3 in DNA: TGTGCCAGCAGTTTACTCCGATCCTACGAGCAGTACTTC.

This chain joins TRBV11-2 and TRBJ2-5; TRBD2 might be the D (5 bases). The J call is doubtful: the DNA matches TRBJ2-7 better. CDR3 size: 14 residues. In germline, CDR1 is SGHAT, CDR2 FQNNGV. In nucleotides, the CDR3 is TGTGCCAGCGGATTAGCGAGCAGGCCCCTCGAGCAGTACTTC. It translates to CASGLASRPLEQYF.

In DNA form, the CDR3 reads TGCGCCAGCAGCCAAGCCCCGGGGCAGGGTGGGTCGACAGATACGCAGTATTTT. It translates to CASSQAPGQGGSTDTQYF. The V gene is TRBV4-3, the J gene TRBJ2-3; perhaps D is TRBD1 or TRBD2 (5 bases each). From germline, CDR1 is LGHNA and CDR2 YSLEER. The CDR3 has 18 residues. The V end lost 1 base, the J end lost 3 bases, and 20 bases lay between the germline ends.

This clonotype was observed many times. CDR3 in DNA: TGTGCCAGCAGTTACTTTATTACACCGGGACACGACTACGAGCAGTACTTC. Its protein is CASSYFITPGHDYEQYF. The chain combines TRBV6-6 with TRBJ2-7; TRBD1 is a possible D gene (6 bases). Germline-derived CDR1 and CDR2 are MNHNY and SVGAGI (reference sequence). Trimming took off 1 base at V and 3 bases at J, with 19 bases between the two ends. The CDR3 sequence is 17 residues long.

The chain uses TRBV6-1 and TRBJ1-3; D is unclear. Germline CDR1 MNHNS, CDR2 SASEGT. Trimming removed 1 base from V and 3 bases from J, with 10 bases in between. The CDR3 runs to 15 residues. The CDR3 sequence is CASSEVVSYGNTIYF. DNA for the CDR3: TGTGCCAGCAGTGAAGTCGTCAGCTATGGAAACACCATATATTTT.

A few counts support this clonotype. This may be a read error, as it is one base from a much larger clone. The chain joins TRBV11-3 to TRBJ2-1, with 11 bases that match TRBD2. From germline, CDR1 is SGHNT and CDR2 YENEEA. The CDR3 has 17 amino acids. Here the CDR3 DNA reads TGTGTCAGCAGCTCCGATACTAGCGGGAGAATCAACAATGAGCAGTTCTTC. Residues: CVSSSDTSGRINNEQFF.

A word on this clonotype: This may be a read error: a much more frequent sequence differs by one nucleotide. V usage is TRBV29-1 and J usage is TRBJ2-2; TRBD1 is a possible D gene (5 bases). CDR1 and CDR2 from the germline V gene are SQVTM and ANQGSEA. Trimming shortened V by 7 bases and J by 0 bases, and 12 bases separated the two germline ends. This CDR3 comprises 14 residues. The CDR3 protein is CSARQTPNTGELFF. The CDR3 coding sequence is TGCAGCGCAAGACAGACTCCGAACACCGGGGAGCTGTTTTTT.

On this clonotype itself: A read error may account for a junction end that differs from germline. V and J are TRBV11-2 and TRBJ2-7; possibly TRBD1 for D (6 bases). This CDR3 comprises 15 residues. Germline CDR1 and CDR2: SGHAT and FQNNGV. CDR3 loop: CVSEAGGGPIYEQHF. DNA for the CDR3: TGTGTCAGCGAAGCTGGGGGCGGACCAATCTACGAGCAGCACTTC.

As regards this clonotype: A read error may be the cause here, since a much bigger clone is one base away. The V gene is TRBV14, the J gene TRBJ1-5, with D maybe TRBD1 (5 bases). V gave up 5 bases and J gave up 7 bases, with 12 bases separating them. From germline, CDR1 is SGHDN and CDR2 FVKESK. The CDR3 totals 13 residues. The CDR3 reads CASSDSPGQPQHF. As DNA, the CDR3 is TGTGCCAGCAGCGACAGTCCCGGGCAGCCCCAGCATTTT.

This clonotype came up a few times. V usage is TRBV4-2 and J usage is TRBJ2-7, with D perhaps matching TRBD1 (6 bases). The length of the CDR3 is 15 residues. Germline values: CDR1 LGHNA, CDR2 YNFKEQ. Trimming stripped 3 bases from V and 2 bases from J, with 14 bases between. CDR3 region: CASSHRRDTTYEQYF. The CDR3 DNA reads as TGTGCCAGCAGCCACAGAAGGGACACGACCTACGAGCAGTACTTC.

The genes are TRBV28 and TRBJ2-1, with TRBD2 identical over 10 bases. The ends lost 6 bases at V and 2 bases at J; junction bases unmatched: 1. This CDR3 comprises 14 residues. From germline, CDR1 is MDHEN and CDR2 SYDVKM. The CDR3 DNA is TGTGCCAGCAGGACTAGCGGGCCCTACAATGAGCAGTTCTTC. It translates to CASRTSGPYNEQFF.

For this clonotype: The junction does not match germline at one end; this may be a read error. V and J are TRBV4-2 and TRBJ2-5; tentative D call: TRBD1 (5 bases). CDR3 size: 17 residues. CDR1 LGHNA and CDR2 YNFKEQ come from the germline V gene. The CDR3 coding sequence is TGTGCCTGCAGCATAGGGGTAGTGGGTGGTAGTCAAGAGACCCAGTACTTC. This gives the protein CACSIGVVGGSQETQYF.

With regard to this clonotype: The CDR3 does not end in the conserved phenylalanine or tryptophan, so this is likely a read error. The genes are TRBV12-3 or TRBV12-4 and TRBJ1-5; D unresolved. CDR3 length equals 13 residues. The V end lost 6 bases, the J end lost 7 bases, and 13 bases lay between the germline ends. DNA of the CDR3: TGTGCCAGCAGCCAGACTTTCCCCCAGCCCCAGCATCTT. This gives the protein CASSQTFPQPQHL.

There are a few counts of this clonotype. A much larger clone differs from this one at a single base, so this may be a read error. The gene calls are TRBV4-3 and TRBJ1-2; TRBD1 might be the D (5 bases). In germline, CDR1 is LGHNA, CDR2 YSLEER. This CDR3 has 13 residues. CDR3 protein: CASSQEGQYGYIF. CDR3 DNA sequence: TGCGCCAGCAGCCAGGAGGGGCAGTATGGCTACATCTTC.

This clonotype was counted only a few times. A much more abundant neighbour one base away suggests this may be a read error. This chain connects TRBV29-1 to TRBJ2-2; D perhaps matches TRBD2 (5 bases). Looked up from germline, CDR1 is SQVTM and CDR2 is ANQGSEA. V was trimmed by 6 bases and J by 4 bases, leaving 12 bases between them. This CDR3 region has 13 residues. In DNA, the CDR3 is TGCAGCGTCAGGACTGGCGGCACCGGGGAGCTGTTTTTT. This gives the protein CSVRTGGTGELFF.

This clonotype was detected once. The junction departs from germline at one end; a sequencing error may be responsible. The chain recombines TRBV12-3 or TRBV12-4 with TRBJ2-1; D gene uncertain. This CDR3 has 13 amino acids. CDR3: CVSSLVDYNEQFF. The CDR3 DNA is TGTGTCAGCAGTTTGGTCGATTACAATGAGCAGTTCTTC.

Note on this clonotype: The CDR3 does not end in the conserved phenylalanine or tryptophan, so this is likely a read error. CDR3 in amino acids: CASSLAGNQPQYL. CDR3 nucleotide sequence: TGTGCCAGCAGCTTAGCTGGCAATCAGCCCCAGTATTTG. This chain joins TRBV11-2 and TRBJ1-5; unclear D gene. The end of the DNA is better explained by TRBJ2-3, so the J call may be wrong. The CDR3 is 13 residues long. Germline CDR1 SGHAT, CDR2 FQNNGV.

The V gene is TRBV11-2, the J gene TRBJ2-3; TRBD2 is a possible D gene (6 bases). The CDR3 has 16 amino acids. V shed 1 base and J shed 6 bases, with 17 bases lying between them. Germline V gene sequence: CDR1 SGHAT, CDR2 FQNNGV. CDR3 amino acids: CASSLVLQEGGDTQYF. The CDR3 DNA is TGTGCCAGCAGCTTAGTGTTACAGGAGGGCGGGGATACGCAGTATTTT.

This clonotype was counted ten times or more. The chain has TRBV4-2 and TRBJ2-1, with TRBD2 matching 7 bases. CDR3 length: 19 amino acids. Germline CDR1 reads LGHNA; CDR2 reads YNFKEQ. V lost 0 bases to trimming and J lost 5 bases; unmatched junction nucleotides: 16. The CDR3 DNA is TGTGCCAGCAGCCAAGATATCGGGTTTGGAGGGAGGGAAGACAATGAGCAGTTCTTC. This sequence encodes CASSQDIGFGGREDNEQFF.

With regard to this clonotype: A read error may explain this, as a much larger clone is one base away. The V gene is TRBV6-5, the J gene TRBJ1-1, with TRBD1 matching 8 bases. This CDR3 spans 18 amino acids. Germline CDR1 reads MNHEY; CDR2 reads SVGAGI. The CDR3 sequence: CASGYGQGYTSFAAEAFF. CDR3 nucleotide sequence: TGTGCCAGCGGTTACGGACAGGGTTATACATCGTTCGCCGCTGAAGCTTTCTTT.

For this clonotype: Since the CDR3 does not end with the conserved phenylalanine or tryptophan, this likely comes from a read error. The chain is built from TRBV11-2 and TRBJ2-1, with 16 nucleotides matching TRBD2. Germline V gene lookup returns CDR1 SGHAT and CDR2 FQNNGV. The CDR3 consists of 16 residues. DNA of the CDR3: TGTGCCAGTAGCTTAGGGACTAGCGGGAGGGCTTATGAGCAGTTCTCC. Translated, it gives CASSLGTSGRAYEQFS.

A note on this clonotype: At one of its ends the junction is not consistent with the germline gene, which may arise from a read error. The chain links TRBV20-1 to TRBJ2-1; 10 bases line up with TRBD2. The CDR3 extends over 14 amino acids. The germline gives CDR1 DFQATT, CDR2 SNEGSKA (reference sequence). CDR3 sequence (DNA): TGCAGTGCCGTAAGCGGGAGGGCCCTCGGTGAGCAATCCTTC. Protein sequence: CSAVSGRALGEQSF.

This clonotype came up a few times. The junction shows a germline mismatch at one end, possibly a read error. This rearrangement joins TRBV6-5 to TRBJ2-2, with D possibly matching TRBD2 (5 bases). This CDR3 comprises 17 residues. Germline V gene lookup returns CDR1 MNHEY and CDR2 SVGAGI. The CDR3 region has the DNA TGTGCCAGCAGTTACTCGAAATGGCGGAAGAACACCGGGGAGCCGTTTTTT. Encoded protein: CASSYSKWRKNTGEPFF.